Listed below are T cell receptor beta chains from one sample, sequenced in a study of cytomegalovirus exposure and HLA in healthy donors. The protocol was immunoSEQ multiplex PCR, while the TCRdb copy is restricted to in-frame clones and leaves out a portion. The sample includes around 140,000 clones, about 76% seen only once; the top ten take around 3.6%. Sequencing input: PBMCs. The receptors come from a male donor in good health and CMV-seronegative. The CDR3 runs from the conserved cysteine through the conserved F or W. D genes are given only for firm matches. Some rows mark clone size as missing; the rest say once, few, many or name a class of expanded clone.

>TRBD2|TRBJ2-2|TRBV7-6|.
TGTGCCAGCAGCTTTAGGGGCGGACTAGCGACCGGGGAGCTGTTTTTT
CASSFRGGLATGELFF
>TRBD1|TRBJ1-5|TRBV14|.
TGTGCCAGCAGCCAAGGACAGGGTCAGCCCCAGCATTTT
CASSQGQGQPQHF
>TRBD2|TRBJ2-1|TRBV30|.
TGTGCCTGGAGTGGACTAGCAGGGAATGAGCAGTTCTTC
CAWSGLAGNEQFF
>TRBD1|TRBJ2-2|TRBV30|.
TGTGCCTGGAGTGTTAGGGACAGGGACACCGGGGAGCTGTTTTTT
CAWSVRDRDTGELFF
>TRBD1|TRBJ2-7|TRBV5-6|.
TGTGCCAGCAGCTTGTTTGGTGGACAGGGGGCAAGAGAGCAGTACTTC
CASSLFGGQGAREQYF
>TRBD1|TRBJ2-6|TRBV2|.
TGTGCCAGCGCCAGGGGACAGGGTCCCTCTGGGGCCAACGTCCTGACTTTC
CASARGQGPSGANVLTF
>.|TRBJ2-3|TRBV6-4|.
TGTGCCAGCAGTGCCGTCCGCACAGATACGCAGTATTTT
CASSAVRTDTQYF
>.|TRBJ1-3|TRBV2|.
TGTGCCAGCAGTGTTAAAAACACCATATATTTT
CASSVKNTIYF
>.|TRBJ1-3|TRBV9|.
TGTGCCAGCAGCGACACAGGGAGTTTAGCTGGAAACACCATATATTTT
CASSDTGSLAGNTIYF
>.|TRBJ1-6|TRBV7-8|.
TGTGCCAGCAGCTTTGTAGGGGTAGATTCACCCCTCCACTTT
CASSFVGVDSPLHF
>.|TRBJ1-1|TRBV30|few
TGTGCCTGGGAGGGGGACGGCTACACTGAAGCTTTCTTT
CAWEGDGYTEAFF
>TRBD1|TRBJ2-1|TRBV4-3|.
TGCGCCAGCAGCCGAGGGACAGAACCCTACAATGAGCAGTTCTTC
CASSRGTEPYNEQFF
>.|TRBJ1-5|TRBV27|.
TGTGCCAGCAGTAGGGAGAATAGCAATCAGCCCCAGCATTTT
CASSRENSNQPQHF
>TRBD2|TRBJ2-3|TRBV5-1|.
TGCGCCAGCAGTGGCGGGAGATTGTTAGATACGCAGTATTTT
CASSGGRLLDTQYF